This T cell receptor beta chain was recorded in a study of cytomegalovirus exposure and HLA in healthy donors. Study-level points and caveats: As immune exposure information, only CMV serostatus was available. There were some V segments, including TRBV6-2 and TRBV6-3, excluded as indistinguishable. About 87% or about 30% of the time was how often most TCR beta V segments were productive, according to an earlier analysis.

After removal of 8 bases from V and 3 bases from J, the junction contained 11 bases not matched to a gene. The CDR3 runs 15 residues. Germline V CDR1 and CDR2: SNHLY, FYNNEI. The sample holds a few counts of this clone. Its antigen is not identified. The PCR employed 60 Vbeta primers together with 13 Jbeta primers. Repertoires were generated with immunoSEQ multiplex PCR, while TCRdb's copy carries only in-frame clones and drops some. The top ten clones hold 4.2% of a sample with about 100,000 clones, 80% to 85% of them seen once. Donors were ostensibly healthy at sampling, although undocumented immune exposures were probable.

The sequenced sample was PBMCs. V is TRBV2 and J is TRBJ2-3; 7 positions agree with TRBD1. The source of this sequence is a woman between 65 and 79 years old in good health and CMV-seropositive. CDR3 sequence (DNA): TGTGCCAGCGGCCGCGACAGGGATTGGACAGATACGCAGTATTTT. The encoded protein is CASGRDRDWTDTQYF.